The 20 T cell receptor beta chains given below trace back to one sample, sequenced in a study of TIL therapy for anti-PD-1-resistant metastatic lung cancer. This was the immunoSEQ v3 assay. This table comes from immunoSEQ multiplex PCR, and its TCRdb copy is limited to in-frame clones, with some not included. In the table there are tens of thousands of clones, approximately 86% of which are singletons. The time point was: pre-treatment sample, taken before nivolumab and TIL therapy. The input for sequencing was blood, taken at baseline. The receptors were gathered from a person between 30 and 80 years old with non-small cell lung cancer.

V is TRBV4-2 and J is TRBJ2-6; D uncertain. Germline V gives CDR1 LGHNA, CDR2 YNFKEQ. Trimming shortened V by 1 base and J by 4 bases, and 11 bases separated the two germline ends. This CDR3 region has 16 residues. The CDR3 here is CASSQGSGSGANVLTF. CDR3 bases: TGTGCCAGCAGCCAAGGATCCGGGTCCGGGGCCAACGTCCTGACTTTC.

The rearrangement links TRBV5-4 to TRBJ1-2; 8 bases fit TRBD1. The CDR3 is made up of 15 amino acids. The germline gives CDR1 SGHNT, CDR2 YYREEE (reference sequence). V lost 0 bases and J lost 7; bases outside the gene matches: 8. CDR3: CASSLALTGASGYTF. The DNA for the CDR3 is TGTGCCAGCAGCTTGGCCCTGACAGGGGCTAGTGGCTACACCTTC.

The V and J genes are TRBV19 and TRBJ2-3; D is uncertain. Germline lookup yields CDR1 LNHDA and CDR2 SQIVND (reference sequence). The CDR3 covers 14 residues. V lost 3 bases, J lost 3 bases, and 10 bases lay in between. The CDR3 DNA is TGTGCCAGTAGTATGGGGTCAGAAACAGATACGCAGTATTTT. This translates into CASSMGSETDTQYF.

The chain joins TRBV25-1 to TRBJ2-3, with D uncertain. Germline V gene sequence: CDR1 MGHDK, CDR2 SYGVNS. CDR3 length: 11 amino acids. The V and J ends lost 5 bases and 4 bases respectively, with 4 bases between them. For the CDR3, the DNA is TGTGCCAGCAGTCCGGCAGATACGCAGTATTTT. Translation gives CASSPADTQYF.

This sequence joins TRBV5-1 and TRBJ2-7; 8 positions agree with TRBD1. J gave up 5 bases and V 0 bases, and 4 bases lay outside the gene matches. This CDR3 contains 14 residues. Germline V CDR1 and CDR2: SGHRS, YFSETQ. The CDR3 protein is CASSLGRGHDEQYF. The CDR3 nucleotides are TGCGCCAGCAGCTTGGGCAGGGGGCACGACGAGCAGTACTTC. Based on the CDR3 plus reference TRBV5-1 and TRBJ2-7, the full variable domain is KAGVTQTPRYLIKTRGQQVTLSCSPISGHRSVSWYQQTPGQGLQFLFEYFSETQRNKGNFPGRFSGRQFSNSRSEMNVSTLELGDSALYLCASSLGRGHDEQYFGPGTRLTVT.

Turning to this clone: Its ends do not fully match the called genes, so a read error is possible. V gene TRBV5-1 combines with J gene TRBJ2-7, with 9 bases that match TRBD1. This CDR3 comprises 16 residues. Germline V gene lookup returns CDR1 SGHRS and CDR2 YFSETQ. CDR3 region: CASILRPGTGINEQYF. CDR3 bases: TGCGCCAGCATCTTGCGCCCGGGGACAGGGATCAACGAGCAGTACTTC.

The genes are TRBV20-1 and TRBJ2-7; D might be TRBD2 (5 bases). CDR1 DFQATT and CDR2 SNEGSKA come from the germline V gene (reference sequence). V was pared by 3 bases and J by 5 bases, with 8 bases between. The CDR3 extends over 11 amino acids. DNA of the CDR3: TGCAGTGCTAGTACCGGGAACGAGCAGTACTTC. Protein sequence: CSASTGNEQYF.

The rearrangement uses TRBV3-1 (or the pseudogene TRBV3-2) and TRBJ1-3; 7 bases map to TRBD1. From germline, CDR1 is LGHDT and CDR2 YNNKEL (reference sequence). The J segment lost 4 bases and the V segment lost 3 bases, leaving 6 bases of the junction unmatched. This CDR3 is 15 amino acids long. CDR3 in amino acids: CASSQPDREGNTIYF. The CDR3 coding sequence is TGTGCCAGCAGCCAGCCAGACAGGGAAGGAAACACCATATATTTT.

The rearrangement uses TRBV14 and TRBJ2-7; D may be TRBD1 (6 bases). The CDR3 has 13 residues. V lost 4 bases to trimming and J lost 6 bases, with 13 bases between them. Germline V gene lookup returns CDR1 SGHDN and CDR2 FVKESK. CDR3 amino acids: CASSPRTVSEQYF. CDR3 DNA: TGTGCCAGCAGCCCGCGGACAGTTAGCGAGCAGTACTTC.

The chain combines TRBV6-5 with TRBJ2-3; TRBD2 agrees at 7 bases. The trim removed 8 bases at V and 0 bases at J, leaving 5 bases unmatched. The germline V gene has CDR1 MNHEY and CDR2 SVGAGI. The CDR3 contains 14 residues. CDR3 loop: CASPGDYSTDTQYF. The DNA of the CDR3 is TGTGCCAGCCCCGGGGACTACAGCACAGATACGCAGTATTTT.

This clone was seen only a few times. V usage is TRBV3-1 (or the pseudogene TRBV3-2) and J usage is TRBJ2-3, with D perhaps TRBD2 (5 bases). V lost 1 base to trimming and J lost 0 bases, with 11 bases between them. CDR3 length equals 16 residues. CDR1 LGHDT and CDR2 YNNKEL come from the germline V gene (reference sequence). The CDR3 DNA sequence: TGTGCCAGCAGCCAAGCCCCGGGAAGGAGCACAGATACGCAGTATTTT. It translates to CASSQAPGRSTDTQYF.

The chain employs TRBV5-1 and TRBJ2-7; 10 bases agree with TRBD1. CDR3 size: 14 residues. V dropped 3 bases and J dropped 3; count of bases not matched to a gene: 3. Germline loops: CDR1 SGHRS, CDR2 YFSETQ. CDR3 loop: CASSWDRGHYEQYF. For the CDR3, the DNA is TGCGCCAGCAGCTGGGACAGGGGACACTACGAGCAGTACTTC.

The V call is TRBV24-1, the J call TRBJ2-1; no reliable D call. Trimming cost V 0 bases and J 8 bases, with 4 bases left between them. The germline gives CDR1 KGHDR, CDR2 SFDVKD. The CDR3 is 12 residues long. In DNA, the CDR3 is TGTGCCACCAGTGATTTGTGGGATGAGCAGTTCTTC. Translating it yields CATSDLWDEQFF.

The chain employs TRBV12-3 or TRBV12-4 and TRBJ1-2; D gene ambiguous. With 6 bases removed from V and 7 bases from J, the gap between germline ends came to 12 bases. This CDR3 spans 12 amino acids. The CDR3 sequence is CASRGELGGYTF. The CDR3 nucleotides are TGTGCCAGCAGGGGTGAACTTGGTGGCTACACCTTC.

J is TRBJ2-5 and V is TRBV30; the D is unclear. Germline CDR1 and CDR2: GTSNPN and SVGIG (reference sequence). The V gene lost 3 bases and the J gene lost 4 bases, with 12 bases spanning the gap. The CDR3 sequence is 13 residues long. In DNA form, the CDR3 reads TGTGCCTGGAGGGGCCTCCCTGGAGAGACCCAGTACTTC. Protein sequence: CAWRGLPGETQYF. Complete variable domain (other parts from reference TRBV30 and TRBJ2-5): SQTIHQWPATLVQPVGSPLSLECTVEGTSNPNLYWYRQAAGRGLQLLFYSVGIGQISSEVPQNLSASRPQDRQFILSSKKLLLSDSGFYLCAWRGLPGETQYFGPGTRLLVL.

The chain is built from TRBV12-3 or TRBV12-4 and TRBJ2-5, with 8 bases lining up with TRBD1. This CDR3 comprises 12 residues. The V and J ends lost 6 bases and 5 bases, in that order; junction bases with no gene match: 2. The CDR3 sequence: CASSPGGETQYF. As DNA, the CDR3 is TGTGCCAGCAGCCCAGGGGGCGAGACCCAGTACTTC.

The chain recombines TRBV3-1 (or the pseudogene TRBV3-2) with TRBJ2-2; 7 positions agree with TRBD2. Germline values: CDR1 LGHDT, CDR2 YNNKEL (reference sequence). Unmatched junction bases numbered 5, after V lost 4 bases and J lost 3 bases. The CDR3 is 15 amino acids. CDR3: CASSPGLGDTGELFF. DNA for the CDR3: TGTGCCAGCAGCCCTGGACTAGGAGACACCGGGGAGCTGTTTTTT.

The chain employs TRBV29-1 and TRBJ1-1; D may be TRBD1 (5 bases). This CDR3 has 13 residues. Trimming left V 2 bases short and J 0 bases short, with 7 bases between. The germline V gene encodes CDR1 SQVTM and CDR2 ANQGSEA. The CDR3 DNA follows: TGCAGCGTTGAAAGGGGTGTGAACACTGAAGCTTTCTTT. Residues: CSVERGVNTEAFF.

The chain links TRBV7-2 to TRBJ2-7, with 11 nucleotides matching TRBD2. Germline V gene lookup returns CDR1 SGHTA and CDR2 FQGNSA. J gave up 0 bases and V 3 bases, and 1 base lay outside the gene matches. This CDR3 is built from 15 residues. Here the CDR3 reads CASSFSGRASYEQYF. The CDR3 nucleotides read TGTGCCAGCAGCTTTAGCGGGAGGGCCTCCTACGAGCAGTACTTC. The full variable domain, rest sourced from reference TRBV7-2 and TRBJ2-7, is GAGVSQSPSNKVTEKGKDVELRCDPISGHTALYWYRQSLGQGLEFLIYFQGNSAPDKSGLPSDRFSAERTGGSVSTLTIQRTQQEDSAVYLCASSFSGRASYEQYFGPGTRLTVT.

This clone was seen only a few times. J is TRBJ2-7 and V is TRBV7-9; TRBD1 or TRBD2 may be the D gene (5 bases each). The germline gives CDR1 SEHNR, CDR2 FQNEAQ (reference sequence). V lost 7 bases, J lost 2 bases, and 18 bases lay in between. The CDR3 has 15 amino acids. CDR3 sequence: CASTQPGPRAYEQYF. For the CDR3, the DNA is TGTGCCAGCACCCAGCCGGGGCCCAGGGCCTACGAGCAGTACTTC.